This T cell receptor beta chain was sequenced during a study of shared clonotypes between healthy human individuals. Study context: CD8 memory received one plate per donor, CD8 naive two, CD4 memory three and CD4 naive three.

The CDR3 length is 16 residues. Germline assignment: CDR1 SGHAT and CDR2 FQNNGV. Germline trimming cut 4 bases from V and 2 bases from J; bases unmatched to any gene: 6. The protocol was immunoSEQ multiplex PCR, while the TCRdb copy is restricted to in-frame clones and leaves out a portion. The sample records roughly 650,000 clones, more than 95% being singletons. V gene TRBV11-2 combines with J gene TRBJ2-1, with 9 nucleotides matching TRBD2. The TCR sequence derives from a woman younger than 45 in good health. Sequencing input: naive CD4+ T cells sorted from blood. Subset reported: CD45RA+ positively selected. In nucleotides, the CDR3 is TGTGCCAGCAGCTCCTTAGCGGGAGTAACCTACAATGAGCAGTTCTTC. Its protein is CASSSLAGVTYNEQFF.